Below, 9 T cell receptor beta chains from the same sample are listed, as sequenced in a study of blood T cell repertoires in COVID-19 (dated by TCRdb to the early 2020s). Libraries came from the immunoSEQ multiplex PCR assay. TCRdb obtained this table from immuneACCESS and retained in-frame rearrangements with V and J assigned. These tables miss some clones; where compared with another copy, unresolved V genes account for less than half of the shortfall, and the remainder is unexplained. This sample is represented by roughly 220,000 clones; 84% of them were singletons. Of the sample, roughly 2.3% falls within the top ten clones. Sequencing was performed on peripheral blood. These receptors all stem from an older woman with acute or convalescent COVID-19.

The V and J genes are TRBV7-2 and TRBJ1-1, with TRBD1 identical over 8 bases. Germline V gene lookup returns CDR1 SGHTA and CDR2 FQGNSA. Losses at the gene ends were 5 bases for V and 6 bases for J; bases not matched to a gene: 5. CDR3 size: 13 residues. CDR3 nucleotide sequence: TGTGCCAGCAGCCCGGACAGGGCCGCTGAAGCTTTCTTT. Translating gives CASSPDRAAEAFF.

The genes are TRBV4-1 and TRBJ1-1; TRBD1 aligns across 8 bases. This CDR3 spans 13 amino acids. The V gene end was trimmed by 5 bases and the J gene end by 4 bases; junction bases not matched to a gene: 3. The germline V gene encodes CDR1 MGHRA and CDR2 YSYEKL. CDR3 protein: CASSGDRGTEAFF. The CDR3 nucleotides are TGCGCCAGCAGCGGCGACAGGGGCACTGAAGCTTTCTTT.

This clone was found once. The chain joins TRBV2 to TRBJ1-1; D is perhaps TRBD1 (6 bases). The germline V gene encodes CDR1 SNHLY and CDR2 FYNNEI. CDR3 length: 14 amino acids. The germline V and J ends were trimmed by 8 bases and 1 base, with 14 bases remaining between them. Written as DNA, the CDR3 is TGTGCCAGCCTGCAGGGGTTGTCGAACACTGAAGCTTTCTTT. It translates to CASLQGLSNTEAFF. Drawing the rest from reference TRBV2 and TRBJ1-1, the complete variable domain is EPEVTQTPSHQVTQMGQEVILRCVPISNHLYFYWYRQILGQKVEFLVSFYNNEISEKSEIFDDQFSVERPDGSNFTLKIRSTKLEDSAMYFCASLQGLSNTEAFFGQGTRLTVV.

This chain joins TRBV5-1 and TRBJ2-3, with D perhaps TRBD1 (6 bases). Germline values: CDR1 SGHRS, CDR2 YFSETQ. V lost 4 bases to trimming and J lost 3 bases, with 12 bases between them. There are 14 residues in the CDR3. CDR3 DNA: TGCGCCAGCAGCCTCCGGGACAAAACAGATACGCAGTATTTT. Amino acid sequence: CASSLRDKTDTQYF.

The rearrangement links TRBV5-6 to TRBJ1-4; 7 nucleotides agree with TRBD1. The CDR3 spans 14 residues. With 4 bases clipped from V and 5 bases from J, the junction kept 5 bases outside the gene matches. CDR1 is SGHDT and CDR2 is YYEEEE in the germline V gene. The CDR3: CASSPPDRNEKLFF. CDR3 nucleotides: TGTGCCAGCAGCCCACCGGACAGGAATGAAAAACTGTTTTTT.

The genes are TRBV3-1 (or the pseudogene TRBV3-2) and TRBJ1-2; D perhaps matches TRBD1 (6 bases). From germline, CDR1 is LGHDT and CDR2 YNNKEL (reference sequence). The CDR3 extends over 14 amino acids. V lost 2 bases and J 2 bases, leaving 9 bases between the germline ends. The CDR3 sequence is CASSQQGSNYGYTF. CDR3 nucleotides: TGTGCCAGCAGCCAACAGGGGTCCAACTATGGCTACACCTTC.

The chain is built from TRBV7-8 and TRBJ2-2; TRBD1 might be the D (6 bases). This CDR3 contains 16 residues. Germline assignment: CDR1 SGHVS and CDR2 FQNEAQ. V dropped 1 base and J dropped 4 bases, with 13 bases sitting between them. CDR3 sequence reads: CASSLVGQKATGELFF. The CDR3 DNA is TGTGCCAGCAGCTTAGTGGGACAAAAGGCCACCGGGGAGCTGTTTTTT. The full variable domain, in which reference TRBV7-8 and TRBJ2-2 provide the parts outside the CDR3, is GAGVSQSPRYKVAKRGQDVALRCDPISGHVSLFWYQQALGQGPEFLTYFQNEAQLDKSGLPSDRFFAERPEGSVSTLKIQRTQQEDSAVYLCASSLVGQKATGELFFGEGSRLTVL.

The chain recombines TRBV27 with TRBJ1-6, with D tentatively TRBD1 (5 bases). Germline values: CDR1 MNHEY, CDR2 SMNVEV (reference sequence). The CDR3 length is 16 residues. V lost 3 bases, J lost 10 bases, and 19 bases lay in between. This CDR3 is CASSLPGYSGRSPLHF. CDR3 bases: TGTGCCAGCAGTTTGCCCGGGTACTCAGGGCGGTCACCCCTCCACTTT.

J is TRBJ2-1 and V is TRBV25-1, with 7 bases fitting TRBD1. The CDR3 length is 12 residues. In germline, CDR1 is MGHDK, CDR2 SYGVNS. J lost 9 bases, V lost 2 bases, and 1 base had no gene match. CDR3 sequence reads: CASSERGPEQFF. The CDR3 DNA follows: TGTGCCAGCAGTGAAAGGGGGCCTGAGCAGTTCTTC.